This T cell receptor beta chain appears in the sequencing data of a study of T cells in localized non-small cell lung cancer. The study, taken as a whole, reports: For the top 100 tumor clones, a median about 50 also appeared in adjacent lung. Because sequencing included only one region (of the tumor), heterogeneity remains possible.

Comment on this clone: Its matching antigen is unknown.

Profiling relied on immunoSEQ multiplex PCR, and the TCRdb table lists in-frame clones only, not all of them. Altogether 3,000 or so clones are present, about 18% being singletons, with the ten largest covering less than 15%. CDR1 and CDR2 (germline): LNHNV, YYDKDF (reference sequence). The CDR3 is 16 residues long. Trimming removed 0 bases from V and 6 bases from J, with 12 bases in between. The sequence derives from a man aged 40 to 69 with stage I lung adenocarcinoma. This chain connects TRBV15 to TRBJ1-6, with D unresolved. The sequenced sample was lung tumor tissue, obtained before any cancer treatment. CDR3 protein: CATSRDHSLGNSPLHF. The CDR3 DNA sequence: TGTGCCACCAGCAGAGATCACAGCCTCGGTAATTCACCCCTCCACTTT. The full variable domain, rest sourced from reference TRBV15 and TRBJ1-6, is DAMVIQNPRYQVTQFGKPVTLSCSQTLNHNVMYWYQQKSSQAPKLLFHYYDKDFNNEADTPDNFQSRRPNTSFCFLDIRSPGLGDTAMYLCATSRDHSLGNSPLHFGNGTRLTVT.